The rows below give T cell receptor beta chains drawn from one sample of a study of blood T cell repertoires in COVID-19. The protocol was immunoSEQ multiplex PCR, while the TCRdb copy is restricted to in-frame clones and leaves out a portion. Among tens of thousands of clones listed, roughly 89% were seen once. The sequenced material came from peripheral blood. These receptor sequences come from a man aged 45-60 years with acute or convalescent COVID-19. The CDR3 runs from the conserved cysteine through the conserved F or W. Each record gives: D gene, clone size, V gene, J gene, CDR3 DNA, CDR3 protein. A D gene is named only where the DNA matches it firmly. Size is omitted from some rows. Given values are once, few, many or a class for expanded clones.

D gene: -
clone size: -
V gene: TRBV28
J gene: TRBJ2-4
CDR3 DNA: TGTGCCAGCAGTTTACTAGACAGGCGGATTCAGTACTTC
CDR3 protein: CASSLLDRRIQYF

D gene: -
clone size: -
V gene: TRBV27
J gene: TRBJ2-2
CDR3 DNA: TGTGCCAGCAGTGCCCAACAGGTTAGGGGCGGGGAGCTGTTTTTT
CDR3 protein: CASSAQQVRGGELFF

D gene: -
clone size: -
V gene: TRBV5-1
J gene: TRBJ1-1
CDR3 DNA: TGCGCCAGCAGTCGAGAGAGTCAGAACACTGAAGCTTTCTTT
CDR3 protein: CASSRESQNTEAFF

D gene: TRBD1
clone size: -
V gene: TRBV30
J gene: TRBJ1-2
CDR3 DNA: TGTGCTCAAAAGGGGACAGGCGGTGGCTACACCTTC
CDR3 protein: CAQKGTGGGYTF

D gene: -
clone size: -
V gene: TRBV30
J gene: TRBJ1-2
CDR3 DNA: TGTGCCTGGAGTTACACAGGGCGGTCGGGCTACACCTTC
CDR3 protein: CAWSYTGRSGYTF

D gene: TRBD1
clone size: -
V gene: TRBV5-4
J gene: TRBJ1-2
CDR3 DNA: TGTGCCAGCAGGGACGGGACAGAATATGGCTACACCTTC
CDR3 protein: CASRDGTEYGYTF

D gene: TRBD2
clone size: -
V gene: TRBV7-6
J gene: TRBJ2-2
CDR3 DNA: TGTGCCAGCAGCCCTAGCGGGATGGTGAACACCGGGGAGCTGTTTTTT
CDR3 protein: CASSPSGMVNTGELFF

D gene: -
clone size: -
V gene: TRBV10-3
J gene: TRBJ2-1
CDR3 DNA: TGTGCCATCAGTGAGTTGGCTAGCTACAATGAGCAGTTCTTC
CDR3 protein: CAISELASYNEQFF

D gene: TRBD1
clone size: -
V gene: TRBV9
J gene: TRBJ2-5
CDR3 DNA: TGTGCCAGCAGCGTAGTACAGGGGGGGACCCAGTACTTC
CDR3 protein: CASSVVQGGTQYF

D gene: -
clone size: -
V gene: TRBV10-2
J gene: TRBJ1-5
CDR3 DNA: TGCGCCAGCAGTGGGCAGGGGTTCGGCAATCAGCCCCAGCATTTT
CDR3 protein: CASSGQGFGNQPQHF

D gene: TRBD1
clone size: -
V gene: TRBV24-1
J gene: TRBJ2-3
CDR3 DNA: TGTGCCACCAGTGACCCCGGGACAGGTTCCACAGATACGCAGTATTTT
CDR3 protein: CATSDPGTGSTDTQYF

D gene: -
clone size: -
V gene: TRBV30
J gene: TRBJ1-6
CDR3 DNA: TGTGCCTGGAGTCCGAGCTCCTATAATTCACCCCTCCACTTT
CDR3 protein: CAWSPSSYNSPLHF

D gene: -
clone size: -
V gene: TRBV24-1
J gene: TRBJ1-1
CDR3 DNA: TGTGCCACCAGTGATGGCCGGGACATGCTCGCTGAAGCTTTCTTT
CDR3 protein: CATSDGRDMLAEAFF

D gene: -
clone size: -
V gene: TRBV5-5
J gene: TRBJ2-3
CDR3 DNA: TGTGCCAGCAGCCGTGCAGATACGCAGTATTTT
CDR3 protein: CASSRADTQYF

D gene: TRBD2
clone size: -
V gene: TRBV2
J gene: TRBJ2-1
CDR3 DNA: TGTGCCAGCAGTGAATTAGCGGGAGTCAATGAGCAGTTCTTC
CDR3 protein: CASSELAGVNEQFF

D gene: -
clone size: -
V gene: TRBV28
J gene: TRBJ1-6
CDR3 DNA: TGTGCCAGCATCACTGGAGGCATAAGCTCCTATAATTCACCCCTCCACTTT
CDR3 protein: CASITGGISSYNSPLHF

D gene: TRBD1
clone size: -
V gene: TRBV6-6
J gene: TRBJ1-1
CDR3 DNA: TGTGCCAGCAGTTTGGACAGGCCCGGAACTGAAGCTTTCTTT
CDR3 protein: CASSLDRPGTEAFF

D gene: -
clone size: -
V gene: TRBV7-9
J gene: TRBJ1-4
CDR3 DNA: TGTGCCAGCAGCTTACGCGTTAATGAAAAACTGTTTTTT
CDR3 protein: CASSLRVNEKLFF

D gene: TRBD2
clone size: few
V gene: TRBV4-3
J gene: TRBJ2-5
CDR3 DNA: TGCGCCAGCAGCCAAAATGGGAGGGTGGGGGAGACCCAGTACTTC
CDR3 protein: CASSQNGRVGETQYF

D gene: -
clone size: -
V gene: TRBV4-1
J gene: TRBJ2-1
CDR3 DNA: TGCGCCAGCAGCCAATCGGGAAATGAGCAGTTCTTC
CDR3 protein: CASSQSGNEQFF

D gene: TRBD2
clone size: -
V gene: TRBV18
J gene: TRBJ2-1
CDR3 DNA: TGTGCCAGCTCACCACCCGGACTAGCGCTTAATGAGCAGTTCTTC
CDR3 protein: CASSPPGLALNEQFF

D gene: -
clone size: -
V gene: TRBV18
J gene: TRBJ2-7
CDR3 DNA: TGTGCCAGCTCAGCCACGGGTCAGAATCGAGAGCAGTACTTC
CDR3 protein: CASSATGQNREQYF

D gene: TRBD1
clone size: -
V gene: TRBV11-1
J gene: TRBJ1-6
CDR3 DNA: TGTGCCAGCAGCTTATGGGACAGATCACCCCTCCACTTT
CDR3 protein: CASSLWDRSPLHF

D gene: -
clone size: -
V gene: TRBV6-2/TRBV6-3
J gene: TRBJ1-2
CDR3 DNA: TGTGCCAGCAGCGCTGACAGCTATGGCTACACCTTC
CDR3 protein: CASSADSYGYTF

D gene: -
clone size: -
V gene: TRBV6-5
J gene: TRBJ1-5
CDR3 DNA: TGTGCCAGCAGCTCAGACAACTATCAGCCCCAGCATTTT
CDR3 protein: CASSSDNYQPQHF

D gene: TRBD2
clone size: few
V gene: TRBV19
J gene: TRBJ2-1
CDR3 DNA: TGTGCCAGTAGTACCCGACTAGCGGGGGATGAGCAGTTCTTC
CDR3 protein: CASSTRLAGDEQFF

D gene: -
clone size: -
V gene: TRBV20-1
J gene: TRBJ1-2
CDR3 DNA: TGCAGTGCTAGTTGGGTTCGTGACCGTGGAGACTATGGCTACACCTTC
CDR3 protein: CSASWVRDRGDYGYTF

D gene: -
clone size: -
V gene: TRBV5-6
J gene: TRBJ2-5
CDR3 DNA: TGTGCCAGCAGGGCTGGGGCCGAAGAGACCCAGTACTTC
CDR3 protein: CASRAGAEETQYF

D gene: -
clone size: -
V gene: TRBV28
J gene: TRBJ1-6
CDR3 DNA: TGTGCCAGCAGTTTATGGGCGGGTAATGGGAATTCACCCCTCCACTTT
CDR3 protein: CASSLWAGNGNSPLHF

D gene: TRBD2
clone size: -
V gene: TRBV19
J gene: TRBJ2-1
CDR3 DNA: TGTGCCAGTAGTCCAACCCAAGGTAGCGGGAAATACAATGAGCAGTTCTTC
CDR3 protein: CASSPTQGSGKYNEQFF

D gene: -
clone size: -
V gene: TRBV6-5
J gene: TRBJ2-3
CDR3 DNA: TGTGCCAGCCGCAATGGGCGACCCTCAGATACGCAGTATTTT
CDR3 protein: CASRNGRPSDTQYF

D gene: -
clone size: -
V gene: TRBV7-2
J gene: TRBJ1-2
CDR3 DNA: TGTGCCAGCAGCTTAGTTGACGCAGGAGGCTACACCTTC
CDR3 protein: CASSLVDAGGYTF

D gene: -
clone size: -
V gene: TRBV9
J gene: TRBJ1-4
CDR3 DNA: TGTGCCAGCAGCGCGGGGGTAGGGCGCATCGGGGAAAAACTGTTTTTT
CDR3 protein: CASSAGVGRIGEKLFF